The clone carrying this T cell receptor beta chain occurred a few times. Produced via immunoSEQ multiplex PCR; TCRdb's table is partial and in-frame only. Of about 280,000 clones listed, roughly 85% are singletons. The source of the sample is a study of blood T cell repertoires in COVID-19. Study-wide context: PBMCs, B-cell-depleted T cells, or T cells provided the cDNA or gDNA that made up the material.

Trimming took 3 bases from V and 10 from J; bases not matched to a gene: 5. Germline values: CDR1 SEHNR, CDR2 FQNEAQ (reference sequence). The CDR3 has 15 amino acids. Recovery among Cohort 3 donors was established by two negative PCRs, clearance, or symptom resolution. The clonotype originates from a woman between 45 and 65 years old who had recovered from COVID-19. Sequenced input: PBMCs or T cells enriched from blood (not recorded which). This rearrangement joins TRBV7-9 to TRBJ2-1, with 14 nucleotides matching TRBD2. This chain's CDR3 is CASSLGLAGAVEQFF. CDR3 nucleotide sequence: TGTGCCAGCAGCTTGGGACTAGCGGGAGCCGTCGAGCAGTTCTTC.